A single sample gave rise to the 5 T cell receptor beta chains below, sequenced in a study of CD8 T cells in Susac syndrome. A quantity of about 0.5 to 1 ug RNA underwent reverse transcription using random hexamers. TCRdb analysed the immunoSEQ multiplex PCR reads with MiXCR anew, one entry per CDR3 protein. The table includes approximately 170,000 distinct CDR3 sequences, under 95% detected once. The sequencing input was CD4+ T cells from PBMCs. The receptors here all came from a human donor in good health.

The CDR3 nucleotides are TGTGCCAGCAGTCCGGGACGGCTGAACACTGAAGCTTTCTTT. It encodes CASSPGRLNTEAFF. The rearrangement joins TRBV11-1 to TRBJ1-1, with D possibly TRBD1 on 5 matching bases. Germline CDR1 reads SGHAT; CDR2 reads FQDESV (reference sequence). Between the trimmed V and J ends, which lost 6 bases and 0 bases, there was a span of 11 bases. The CDR3 length is 14 residues.

The V and J genes are TRBV5-8 and TRBJ1-2; D not resolved. The V gene's germline CDR1 is SGHTS and CDR2 YDEGEE. Trimming left V 0 bases short and J 0 bases short, with 9 bases between. This CDR3 region has 15 residues. CDR3 residues: CASSLVPISNYGYTF. CDR3 nucleotides: TGTGCCAGCAGCTTGGTCCCAATATCTAACTATGGCTACACCTTC. Full variable domain (rest looked up from reference TRBV5-8 and TRBJ1-2): EAGVTQSPTHLIKTRGQQATLRCSPISGHTSVYWYQQALGLGLQFLLWYDEGEERNRGNFPPRFSGRQFPNYSSELNVNALELEDSALYLCASSLVPISNYGYTFGSGTRLTVV.

V and J are TRBV28 and TRBJ1-1; D is ambiguous. The CDR3 contains 13 residues. Germline loops: CDR1 MDHEN, CDR2 SYDVKM. V was trimmed by 5 bases and J by 0 bases, leaving 7 bases between them. In nucleotides, the CDR3 is TGTGCCAGCAGTCCTTACTTGAACACTGAAGCTTTCTTT. Translating gives CASSPYLNTEAFF.

This clonotype occurred once. The chain is built from TRBV2 and TRBJ2-7; D might be TRBD2 (6 bases). The germline V and J ends were trimmed by 5 bases and 1 base, with 15 bases remaining between them. The CDR3 contains 15 residues. Germline CDR1 SNHLY, CDR2 FYNNEI. CDR3 DNA: TGTGCCAGCAGTAGGGAGGTTAATGAATCCTACGAGCAGTACTTC. Its protein product is CASSREVNESYEQYF.

This clonotype was counted a single time. The J gene is TRBJ1-6, the V gene TRBV6-1, with D perhaps TRBD1 (5 bases). Germline CDR1 MNHNS, CDR2 SASEGT. The CDR3 runs 13 residues. The germline V and J ends were trimmed by 8 bases and 7 bases, with 12 bases remaining between them. CDR3 residues: CASGERTNSPLHF. In DNA form, the CDR3 reads TGTGCCAGCGGCGAACGGACAAATTCACCCCTCCACTTT.